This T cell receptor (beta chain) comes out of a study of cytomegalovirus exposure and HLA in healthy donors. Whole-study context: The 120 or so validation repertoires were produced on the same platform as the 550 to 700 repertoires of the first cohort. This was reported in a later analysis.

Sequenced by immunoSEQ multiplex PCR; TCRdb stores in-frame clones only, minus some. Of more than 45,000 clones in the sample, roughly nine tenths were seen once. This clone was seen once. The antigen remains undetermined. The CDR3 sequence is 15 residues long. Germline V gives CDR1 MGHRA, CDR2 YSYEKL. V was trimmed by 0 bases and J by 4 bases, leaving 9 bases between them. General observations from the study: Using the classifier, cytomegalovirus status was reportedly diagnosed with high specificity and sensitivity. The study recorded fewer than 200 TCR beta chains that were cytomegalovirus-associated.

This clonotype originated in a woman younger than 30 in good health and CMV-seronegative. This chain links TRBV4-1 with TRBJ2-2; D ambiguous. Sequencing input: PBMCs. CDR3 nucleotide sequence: TGCGCCAGCAGCCAAGATGGGCAGGCCACCGGGGAGCTGTTTTTT. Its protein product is CASSQDGQATGELFF.